The rows below give T cell receptor beta chains drawn from one sample of a study of patients and donors after allogeneic stem cell transplantation. TCRdb re-derived calls from the RT-PCR reads in MiXCR, one entry per CDR3 protein. This table holds about a million distinct CDR3 sequences, about 20% found once. Sequencing used blood, either unsorted or a sorted T cell fraction (not recorded which). These receptor sequences come from a human donor who was either an allogeneic HSCT recipient or a stem cell or donor lymphocyte infusion donor (not recorded which). It is not recorded whose cells these are; they may come from a transplant donor. CDR3s leave out the opening cysteine and the closing phenylalanine or tryptophan. The order of the fields is CDR3 protein, V gene, clone size, J gene, D gene. D genes are given only for firm matches. Clone size is given for some rows only: seen once, a few or many times, or a class if the clone is expanded.

CDR3: STVRTGGYNEQF
V: TRBV20-1
size: few
J: TRBJ2-1
D: TRBD2

CDR3: ATSRIGFSGRGDEQF
V: TRBV15
size: few
J: TRBJ2-1
D: TRBD2

CDR3: ASSPAGGRGDTQY
V: TRBV5-1
size: NA
J: TRBJ2-3
D: TRBD2

CDR3: ASSPLGGSEYEQY
V: TRBV28
size: NA
J: TRBJ2-7
D: TRBD2

CDR3: SVEPGTSYNEQF
V: TRBV29-1
size: many
J: TRBJ2-1
D: NA

CDR3: ANRGEQETQY
V: TRBV21-1
size: NA
J: TRBJ2-5
D: NA

CDR3: SVVELEQF
V: TRBV29-1
size: many
J: TRBJ2-1
D: NA

CDR3: SVSSGSKETQY
V: TRBV20-1
size: few
J: TRBJ2-5
D: TRBD2

CDR3: ATSESGTGVYGYT
V: TRBV24-1
size: many
J: TRBJ1-2
D: TRBD1

CDR3: ASSPIEANTEAF
V: TRBV18
size: NA
J: TRBJ1-1
D: NA

CDR3: ASSLFLASNTGELF
V: TRBV7-6
size: few
J: TRBJ2-2
D: NA

CDR3: ASSLVSRGYT
V: TRBV12-3/TRBV12-4
size: NA
J: TRBJ1-2
D: NA

CDR3: ASSYPRGQGRLNTEAF
V: TRBV7-8
size: NA
J: TRBJ1-1
D: TRBD1

CDR3: SAGEGASGLSEQY
V: TRBV29-1
size: NA
J: TRBJ2-7
D: NA

CDR3: ASSRSGSSTDTQY
V: TRBV3-1
size: few
J: TRBJ2-3
D: TRBD2

CDR3: ASTWGDRVFQETQY
V: TRBV11-2
size: NA
J: TRBJ2-5
D: TRBD1

CDR3: ASSQPQLGWATNEKLF
V: TRBV4-3
size: few
J: TRBJ1-4
D: NA

CDR3: ASSLLPATSGLFAAQY
V: TRBV7-3
size: NA
J: TRBJ2-5
D: TRBD2

CDR3: ASSLSRGGNVERPQY
V: TRBV5-1
size: few
J: TRBJ2-3
D: NA

CDR3: ASSLFKRVNYEQY
V: TRBV7-9
size: few
J: TRBJ2-7
D: NA

CDR3: ASSLSEYGDEQF
V: TRBV27
size: few
J: TRBJ2-1
D: NA

CDR3: ASSAPGRIIYGYT
V: TRBV6-1
size: few
J: TRBJ1-2
D: NA

CDR3: ASSEGGSGSSGTGELF
V: TRBV2
size: NA
J: TRBJ2-2
D: TRBD2

CDR3: ASSSESHEQY
V: TRBV7-9
size: few
J: TRBJ2-7
D: NA

CDR3: ASSLKSQDYYGYT
V: TRBV5-1
size: NA
J: TRBJ1-2
D: NA

CDR3: ASSPQPSSRVSTEAF
V: TRBV9
size: NA
J: TRBJ1-1
D: NA

CDR3: ASSRTSGSEQF
V: TRBV6-1
size: NA
J: TRBJ2-1
D: TRBD2

CDR3: SARDRPNTDTQY
V: TRBV20-1
size: NA
J: TRBJ2-3
D: NA

CDR3: ASSYTGTGVYEQY
V: TRBV7-2
size: few
J: TRBJ2-7
D: TRBD1

CDR3: ASSRESGDRDYGYT
V: TRBV7-2
size: NA
J: TRBJ1-2
D: NA

CDR3: AIKAGTLTDTQY
V: TRBV10-3
size: NA
J: TRBJ2-3
D: NA

CDR3: ASSAAGVLHEQF
V: TRBV9
size: NA
J: TRBJ2-1
D: TRBD2

CDR3: ASRDTGGATDTQY
V: TRBV12-3/TRBV12-4
size: few
J: TRBJ2-3
D: TRBD2

CDR3: ASSARDRGNTEAF
V: TRBV9
size: NA
J: TRBJ1-1
D: TRBD1

CDR3: ASSQDPSYANYGYT
V: TRBV4-3
size: few
J: TRBJ1-2
D: NA

CDR3: ASSQDRTSGGAYTDTQY
V: TRBV4-3
size: NA
J: TRBJ2-3
D: TRBD2